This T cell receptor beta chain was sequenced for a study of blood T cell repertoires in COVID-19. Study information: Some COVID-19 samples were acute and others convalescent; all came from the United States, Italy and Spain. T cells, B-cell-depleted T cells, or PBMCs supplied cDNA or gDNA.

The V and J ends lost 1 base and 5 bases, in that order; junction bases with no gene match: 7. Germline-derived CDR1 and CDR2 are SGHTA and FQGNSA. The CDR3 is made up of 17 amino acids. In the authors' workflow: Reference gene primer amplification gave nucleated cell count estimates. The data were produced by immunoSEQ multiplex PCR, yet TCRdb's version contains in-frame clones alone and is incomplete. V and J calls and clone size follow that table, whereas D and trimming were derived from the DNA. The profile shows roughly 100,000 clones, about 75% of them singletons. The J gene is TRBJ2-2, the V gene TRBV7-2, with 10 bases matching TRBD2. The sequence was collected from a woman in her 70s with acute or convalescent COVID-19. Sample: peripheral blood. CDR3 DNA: TGTGCCAGCAGCTTAGAGGCCCTTAGCGGGGGGACCGGGGAGCTGTTTTTT. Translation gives CASSLEALSGGTGELFF.